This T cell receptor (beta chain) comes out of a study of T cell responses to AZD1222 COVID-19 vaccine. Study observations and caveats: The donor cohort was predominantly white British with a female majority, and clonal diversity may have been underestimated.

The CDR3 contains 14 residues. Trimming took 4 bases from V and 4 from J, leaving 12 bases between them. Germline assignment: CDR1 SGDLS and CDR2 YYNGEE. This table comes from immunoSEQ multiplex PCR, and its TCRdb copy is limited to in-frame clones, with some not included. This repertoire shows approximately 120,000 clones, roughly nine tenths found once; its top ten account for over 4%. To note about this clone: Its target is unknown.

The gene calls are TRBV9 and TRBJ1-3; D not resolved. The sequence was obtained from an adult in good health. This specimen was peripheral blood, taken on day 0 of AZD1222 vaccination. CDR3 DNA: TGTGCCAGCAGCCCCCGGGGTCCCGGAAACACCATATATTTT. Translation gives CASSPRGPGNTIYF.